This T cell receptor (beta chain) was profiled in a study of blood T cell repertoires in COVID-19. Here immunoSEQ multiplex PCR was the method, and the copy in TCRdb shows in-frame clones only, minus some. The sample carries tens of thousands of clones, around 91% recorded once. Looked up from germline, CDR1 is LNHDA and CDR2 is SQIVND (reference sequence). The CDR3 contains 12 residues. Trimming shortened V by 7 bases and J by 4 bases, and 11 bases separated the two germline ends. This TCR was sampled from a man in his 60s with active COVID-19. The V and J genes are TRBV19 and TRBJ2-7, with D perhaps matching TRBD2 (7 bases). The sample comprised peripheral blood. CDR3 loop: CASKGGMYEQYF. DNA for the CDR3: TGTGCCAGTAAGGGGGGGATGTACGAGCAGTACTTC.